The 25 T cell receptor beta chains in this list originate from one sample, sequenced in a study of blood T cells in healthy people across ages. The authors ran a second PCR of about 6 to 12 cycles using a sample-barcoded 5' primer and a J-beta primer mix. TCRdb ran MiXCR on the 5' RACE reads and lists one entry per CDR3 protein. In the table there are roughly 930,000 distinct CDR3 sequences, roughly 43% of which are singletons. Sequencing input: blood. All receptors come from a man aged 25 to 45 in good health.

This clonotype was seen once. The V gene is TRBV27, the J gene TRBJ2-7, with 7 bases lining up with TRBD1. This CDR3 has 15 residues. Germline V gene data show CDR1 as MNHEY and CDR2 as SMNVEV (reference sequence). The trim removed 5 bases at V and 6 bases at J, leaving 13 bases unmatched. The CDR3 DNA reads TGTGCCAGCAGTACGGGCGACAGGGTAGTCTCCGAGCAGTACTTC. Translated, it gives CASSTGDRVVSEQYF.

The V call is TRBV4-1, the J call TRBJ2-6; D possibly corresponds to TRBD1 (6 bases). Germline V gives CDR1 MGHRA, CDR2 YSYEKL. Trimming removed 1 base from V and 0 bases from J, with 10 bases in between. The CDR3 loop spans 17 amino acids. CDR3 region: CASSQGTAFSGANVLTF. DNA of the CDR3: TGCGCCAGCAGCCAAGGGACAGCTTTCTCTGGGGCCAACGTCCTGACTTTC.

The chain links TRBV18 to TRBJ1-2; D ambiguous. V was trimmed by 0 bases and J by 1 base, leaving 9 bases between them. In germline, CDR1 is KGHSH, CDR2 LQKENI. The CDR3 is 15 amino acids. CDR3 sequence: CASSPPGMNNYGYTF. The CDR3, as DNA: TGTGCCAGCTCACCACCAGGCATGAATAACTATGGCTACACCTTC.

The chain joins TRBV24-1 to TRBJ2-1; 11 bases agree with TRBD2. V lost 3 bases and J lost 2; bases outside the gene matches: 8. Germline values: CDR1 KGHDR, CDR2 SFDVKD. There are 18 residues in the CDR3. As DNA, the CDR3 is TGTGCCACCAGTGATCTTGCCAGACTAGCGGGGCCCTACAATGAGCAGTTCTTC. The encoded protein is CATSDLARLAGPYNEQFF.

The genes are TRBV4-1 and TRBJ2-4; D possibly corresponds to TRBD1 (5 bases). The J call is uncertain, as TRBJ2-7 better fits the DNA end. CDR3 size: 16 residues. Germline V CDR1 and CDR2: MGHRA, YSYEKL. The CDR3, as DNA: TGCGCCAGCAGCCAAGATTTAACAGGCATCGACTACGAGCAGTACTTC. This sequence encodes CASSQDLTGIDYEQYF.

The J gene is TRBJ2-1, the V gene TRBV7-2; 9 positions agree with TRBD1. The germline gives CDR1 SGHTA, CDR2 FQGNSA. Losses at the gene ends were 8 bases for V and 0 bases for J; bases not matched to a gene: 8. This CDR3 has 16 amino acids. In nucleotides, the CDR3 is TGTGCCAGCCGTAGCTTGGGACAGGGCTCCTACAATGAGCAGTTCTTC. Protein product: CASRSLGQGSYNEQFF.

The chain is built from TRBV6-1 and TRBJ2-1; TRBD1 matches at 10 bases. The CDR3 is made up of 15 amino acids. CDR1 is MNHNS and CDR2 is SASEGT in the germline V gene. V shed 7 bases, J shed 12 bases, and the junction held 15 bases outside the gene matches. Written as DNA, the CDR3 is TGTGCCAGCATCAAGGGACAGGGGCCCTTGATTAGGCAGTTCTTC. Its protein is CASIKGQGPLIRQFF.

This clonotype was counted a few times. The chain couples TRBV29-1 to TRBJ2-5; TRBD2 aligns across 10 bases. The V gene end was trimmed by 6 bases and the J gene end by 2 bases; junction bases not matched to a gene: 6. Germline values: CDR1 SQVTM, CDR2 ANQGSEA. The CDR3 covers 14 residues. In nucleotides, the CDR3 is TGCAGCGTGGACCTAGCGGGGGAACAAGAGACCCAGTACTTC. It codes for CSVDLAGEQETQYF.

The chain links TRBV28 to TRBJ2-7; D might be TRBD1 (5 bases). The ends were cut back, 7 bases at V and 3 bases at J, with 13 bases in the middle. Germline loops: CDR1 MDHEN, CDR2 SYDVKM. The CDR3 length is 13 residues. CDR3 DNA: TGTGCCAGCAATCAGGGCGCTGACTACGAGCAGTACTTC. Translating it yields CASNQGADYEQYF.

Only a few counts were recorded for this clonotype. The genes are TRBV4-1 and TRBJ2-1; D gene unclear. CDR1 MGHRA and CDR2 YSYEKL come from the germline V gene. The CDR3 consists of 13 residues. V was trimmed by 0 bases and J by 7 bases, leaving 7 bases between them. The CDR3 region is CASSQDWANEQFF. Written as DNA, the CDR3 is TGCGCCAGCAGCCAAGATTGGGCAAATGAGCAGTTCTTC.

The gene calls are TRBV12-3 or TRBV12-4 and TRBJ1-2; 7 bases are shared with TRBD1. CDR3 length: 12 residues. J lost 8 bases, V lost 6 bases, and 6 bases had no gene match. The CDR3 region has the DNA TGTGCCAGCAGCTACGGGACAGACGGCTACACCTTC. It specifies CASSYGTDGYTF.

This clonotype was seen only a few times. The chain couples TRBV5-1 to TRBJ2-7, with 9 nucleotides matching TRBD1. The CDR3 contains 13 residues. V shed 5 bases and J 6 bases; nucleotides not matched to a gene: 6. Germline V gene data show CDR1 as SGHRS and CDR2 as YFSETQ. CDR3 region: CASRRDRVSEQYF. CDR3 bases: TGCGCCAGCAGGAGGGACAGGGTGAGCGAGCAGTACTTC.

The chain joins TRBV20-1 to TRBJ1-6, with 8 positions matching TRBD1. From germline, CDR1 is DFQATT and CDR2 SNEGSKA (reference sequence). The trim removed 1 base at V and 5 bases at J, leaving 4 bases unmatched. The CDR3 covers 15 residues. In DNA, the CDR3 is TGCAGTGCTAGAGTGGGACAGGCGAATAATTCACCCCTCCACTTT. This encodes CSARVGQANNSPLHF.

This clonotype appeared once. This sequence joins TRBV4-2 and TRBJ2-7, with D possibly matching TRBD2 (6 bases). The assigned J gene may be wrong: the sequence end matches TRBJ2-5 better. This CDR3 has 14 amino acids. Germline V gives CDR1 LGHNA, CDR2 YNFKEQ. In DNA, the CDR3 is TGTGCCAGCAGCCAAGGGGAGGTTGGGGAGACCCAGTACTTC. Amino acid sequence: CASSQGEVGETQYF.

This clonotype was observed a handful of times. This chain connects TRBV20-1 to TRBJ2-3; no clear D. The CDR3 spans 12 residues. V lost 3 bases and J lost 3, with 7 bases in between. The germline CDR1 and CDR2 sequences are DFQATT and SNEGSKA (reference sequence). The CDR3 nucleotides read TGCAGTGCTAGGGCCACTACAGATACGCAGTATTTT. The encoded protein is CSARATTDTQYF.

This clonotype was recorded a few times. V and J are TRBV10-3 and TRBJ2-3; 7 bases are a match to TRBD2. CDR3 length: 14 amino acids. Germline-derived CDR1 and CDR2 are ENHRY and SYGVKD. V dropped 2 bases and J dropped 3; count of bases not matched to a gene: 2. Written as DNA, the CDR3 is TGTGCCATCAGTGAGACTAGCGCTACAGATACGCAGTATTTT. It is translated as CAISETSATDTQYF.

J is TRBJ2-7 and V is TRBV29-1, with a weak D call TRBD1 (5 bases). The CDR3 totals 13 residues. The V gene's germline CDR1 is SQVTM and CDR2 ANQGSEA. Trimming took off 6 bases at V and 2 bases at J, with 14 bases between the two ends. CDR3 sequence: CSVLQVGTYEQYF. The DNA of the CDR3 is TGCAGCGTCTTACAGGTGGGCACCTACGAGCAGTACTTC.

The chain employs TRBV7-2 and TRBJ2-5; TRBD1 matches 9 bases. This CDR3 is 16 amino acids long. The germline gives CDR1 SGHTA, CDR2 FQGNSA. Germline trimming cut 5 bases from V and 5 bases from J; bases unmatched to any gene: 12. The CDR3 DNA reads TGTGCCAGCAGCAGGGGGGACAGGGCCTTTTGGGAGACCCAGTACTTC. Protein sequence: CASSRGDRAFWETQYF.

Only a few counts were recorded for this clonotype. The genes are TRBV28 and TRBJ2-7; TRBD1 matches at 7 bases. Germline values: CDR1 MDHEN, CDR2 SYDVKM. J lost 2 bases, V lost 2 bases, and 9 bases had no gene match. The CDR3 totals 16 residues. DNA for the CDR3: TGTGCCAGCAGTTTAATGCCGGGACAGAGAACCTACGAGCAGTACTTC. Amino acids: CASSLMPGQRTYEQYF.

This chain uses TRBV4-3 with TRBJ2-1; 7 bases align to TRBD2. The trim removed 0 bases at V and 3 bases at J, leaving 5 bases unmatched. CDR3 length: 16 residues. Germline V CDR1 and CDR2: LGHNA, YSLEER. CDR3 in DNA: TGCGCCAGCAGCCAAGAGCCAGCGGGGAACTACAATGAGCAGTTCTTC. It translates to CASSQEPAGNYNEQFF.

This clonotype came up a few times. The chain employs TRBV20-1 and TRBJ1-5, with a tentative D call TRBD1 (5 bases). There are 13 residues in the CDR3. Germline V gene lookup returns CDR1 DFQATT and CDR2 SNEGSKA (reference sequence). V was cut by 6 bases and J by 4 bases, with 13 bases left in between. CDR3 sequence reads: CSASGTLNQPQHF. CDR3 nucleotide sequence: TGCAGTGCGTCCGGGACTCTTAATCAGCCCCAGCATTTT.

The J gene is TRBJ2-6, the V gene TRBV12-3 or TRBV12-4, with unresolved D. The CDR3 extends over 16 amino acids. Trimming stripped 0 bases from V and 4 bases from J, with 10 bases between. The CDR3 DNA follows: TGTGCCAGCAGTTTAGCATGGGTAGAAGGGGCCAACGTCCTGACTTTC. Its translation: CASSLAWVEGANVLTF.

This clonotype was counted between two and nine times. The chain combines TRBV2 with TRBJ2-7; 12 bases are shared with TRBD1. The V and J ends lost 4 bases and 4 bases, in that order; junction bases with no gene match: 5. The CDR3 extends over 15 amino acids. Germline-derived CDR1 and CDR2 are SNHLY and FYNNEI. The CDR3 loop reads CASSAGTGGIYEQYF. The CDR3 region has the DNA TGTGCCAGCAGTGCTGGGACAGGGGGCATTTACGAGCAGTACTTC.

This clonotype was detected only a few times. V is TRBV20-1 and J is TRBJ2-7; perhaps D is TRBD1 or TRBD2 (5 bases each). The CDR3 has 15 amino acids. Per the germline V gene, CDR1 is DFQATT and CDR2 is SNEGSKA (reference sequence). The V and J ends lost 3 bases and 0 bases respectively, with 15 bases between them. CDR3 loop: CSASEGFVSSYEQYF. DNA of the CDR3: TGCAGTGCTAGCGAGGGGTTCGTAAGCTCCTACGAGCAGTACTTC.

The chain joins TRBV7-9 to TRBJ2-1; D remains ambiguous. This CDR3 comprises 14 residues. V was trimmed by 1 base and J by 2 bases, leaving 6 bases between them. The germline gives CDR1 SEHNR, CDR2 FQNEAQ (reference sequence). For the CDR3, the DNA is TGTGCCAGCAGCTTAGGTTTGGCCTACAATGAGCAGTTCTTC. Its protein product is CASSLGLAYNEQFF.